A single T cell receptor beta chain is shown here with its context. Its antigen is unidentified. This record belongs to a study of T cells in localized non-small cell lung cancer. Study-level points and caveats: With higher T cell density in blood came longer overall survival. Of the tissues analyzed, uninvolved adjacent lung showed maximal T cell clonality, greater than tumor. Detection in adjacent lung was observed for a median approximately 53 of the top 100 tumor clones.

This CDR3 region has 15 residues. Trimming left V 5 bases short and J 3 bases short, with 14 bases between. The germline gives CDR1 MDHEN, CDR2 SYDVKM. Assay used: immunoSEQ multiplex PCR; TCRdb lists only in-frame clones, some missing. The sample lists approximately 150,000 clones, roughly 90% occurring once. Sequencing used peripheral blood, obtained before any cancer treatment. The receptor was derived from a female donor of 60 years or more with stage I lung adenocarcinoma. This chain connects TRBV28 to TRBJ1-3, with D perhaps TRBD1 (5 bases). The CDR3 DNA reads as TGTGCCAGCAGTGTAACTAGGGGTGATGGAAACACCATATATTTT. It encodes CASSVTRGDGNTIYF.